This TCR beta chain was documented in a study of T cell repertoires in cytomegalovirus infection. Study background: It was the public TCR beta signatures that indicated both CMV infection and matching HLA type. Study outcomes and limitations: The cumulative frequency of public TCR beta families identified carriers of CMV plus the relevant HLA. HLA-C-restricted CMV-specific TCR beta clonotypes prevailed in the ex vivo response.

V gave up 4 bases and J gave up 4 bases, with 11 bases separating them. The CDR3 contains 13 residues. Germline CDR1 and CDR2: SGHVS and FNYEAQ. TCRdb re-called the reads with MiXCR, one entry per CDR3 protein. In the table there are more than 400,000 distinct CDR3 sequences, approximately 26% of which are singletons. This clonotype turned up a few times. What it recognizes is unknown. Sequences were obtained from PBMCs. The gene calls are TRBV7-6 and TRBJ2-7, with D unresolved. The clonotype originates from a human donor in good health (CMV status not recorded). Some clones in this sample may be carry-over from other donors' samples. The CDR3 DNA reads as TGTGCCAGCAGCTGGGGTGGGGAATACGAGCAGTACGTC. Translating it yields CASSWGGEYEQYV.